The 29 T cell receptor beta chains presented below share a single source sample, sequenced in a study of shared clonotypes between healthy human individuals. Sequenced by immunoSEQ multiplex PCR; TCRdb stores in-frame clones only, minus some. This sample has 1.6 million or so clones, with around 98.5% found just once. The sample comprised naive CD4+ T cells sorted from blood. The subset was: CD45RA+ positively selected. These receptors all stem from a man aged 30 to 45 in good health.

The chain employs TRBV5-4 and TRBJ2-7, with D possibly being TRBD2 (6 bases). V lost 0 bases to trimming and J lost 4 bases, with 14 bases between them. There are 15 residues in the CDR3. The V gene's germline CDR1 is SGHNT and CDR2 YYREEE (reference sequence). CDR3 sequence: CASSLDDAGRYEQYF. The CDR3 region has the DNA TGTGCCAGCAGCTTGGATGACGCGGGAAGATACGAGCAGTACTTC.

The chain couples TRBV4-3 to TRBJ2-2, with D perhaps TRBD1 or TRBD2 (5 bases each). Trimming removed 3 bases from V and 2 bases from J, with 19 bases in between. The CDR3 spans 18 residues. Per the germline V gene, CDR1 is LGHNA and CDR2 is YSLEER. CDR3 amino acids: CASSQEPTGTLNTGELFF. Here the CDR3 DNA reads TGCGCCAGCAGCCAGGAACCAACCGGGACCCTTAACACCGGGGAGCTGTTTTTT.

J is TRBJ2-5 and V is TRBV27; D may be TRBD2 (6 bases). This CDR3 comprises 13 residues. Deletions cut 4 bases from V and 7 bases from J, with 13 bases between. CDR1 and CDR2 (germline): MNHEY, SMNVEV (reference sequence). In nucleotides, the CDR3 is TGTGCCAGCAGTTCGGCCCGAGCGGGGACCCAGTACTTC. As protein: CASSSARAGTQYF.

The chain carries TRBV5-4 and TRBJ2-7, with TRBD2 identical over 11 bases. The CDR3 extends over 15 amino acids. The J segment lost 3 bases and the V segment lost 4 bases, leaving 6 bases of the junction unmatched. CDR1 is SGHNT, CDR2 YYREEE, per germline (reference sequence). CDR3 nucleotides: TGTGCCAGCAGCCAAGCGACTAGCGGGAACTACGAGCAGTACTTC. Its translation is CASSQATSGNYEQYF. Using reference TRBV5-4 and TRBJ2-7 for the parts outside the CDR3, the full variable domain is ETGVTQSPTHLIKTRGQQVTLRCSSQSGHNTVSWYQQALGQGPQFIFQYYREEENGRGNFPPRFSGLQFPNYSSELNVNALELDDSALYLCASSQATSGNYEQYFGPGTRLTVT.

CDR3 nucleotide sequence: TGTGCCAGTAGTACTACCACCGGGGCATCTGCCGAGCAGTACTTC. Its translation is CASSTTTGASAEQYF. The chain has TRBV19 and TRBJ2-7; D tentatively reads TRBD1 or TRBD2 (5 bases each). This CDR3 has 15 residues. V gave up 4 bases and J gave up 6 bases, with 19 bases separating them. The germline CDR1 and CDR2 sequences are LNHDA and SQIVND (reference sequence).

This chain connects TRBV7-6 to TRBJ2-3; D is unclear. The V end was cut by 1 base, the J end by 0 bases, with 11 bases between. The CDR3 has 16 residues. Germline V gene data show CDR1 as SGHVS and CDR2 as FNYEAQ. The chain's CDR3 is CASSLGAGSSTDTQYF. In nucleotides, the CDR3 is TGTGCCAGCAGCTTAGGGGCAGGTTCTAGCACAGATACGCAGTATTTT.

This chain links TRBV5-5 with TRBJ2-2; a possible D gene is TRBD1 (5 bases). There are 16 residues in the CDR3. Germline loops: CDR1 SGHKS, CDR2 YYEKEE (reference sequence). Between the trimmed V and J ends, which lost 0 bases and 4 bases, there was a span of 13 bases. The CDR3 loop is CASSLGQGRPTGELFF. CDR3 nucleotides: TGTGCCAGCAGCTTGGGGCAGGGCCGTCCCACCGGGGAGCTGTTTTTT.

The genes are TRBV6-5 and TRBJ1-3; TRBD1 is a possible D gene (6 bases). In germline, CDR1 is MNHEY, CDR2 SVGAGI. CDR3 size: 12 residues. V shed 8 bases and J shed 4 bases, with 9 bases lying between them. The CDR3 region is CASGGGGNTIYF. The CDR3 nucleotides read TGTGCCAGCGGGGGGGGCGGAAACACCATATATTTT.

The rearrangement joins TRBV5-1 to TRBJ2-5; 9 bases fit TRBD1. The CDR3 is 16 residues long. In germline, CDR1 is SGHRS, CDR2 YFSETQ. V lost 3 bases and J lost 5; bases outside the gene matches: 11. This chain's CDR3 is CASSSWTGATGETQYF. The CDR3 nucleotides are TGCGCCAGCAGCTCATGGACAGGGGCCACAGGGGAGACCCAGTACTTC.

The rearrangement uses TRBV5-1 and TRBJ2-2; 9 bases align to TRBD1. The germline V gene encodes CDR1 SGHRS and CDR2 YFSETQ. This CDR3 spans 15 amino acids. V lost 9 bases to trimming and J lost 8 bases; unmatched junction nucleotides: 14. CDR3 sequence reads: CATTSGTGSSGELFF. The CDR3 nucleotides are TGCGCCACCACAAGTGGGACAGGGTCATCAGGGGAGCTGTTTTTT.

The V and J genes are TRBV11-3 and TRBJ2-1; 7 positions match TRBD2. The CDR3 runs 14 residues. Trimming at V came to 5 bases and at J to 6 bases, leaving 7 bases not matched to a gene. The V gene's germline CDR1 is SGHNT and CDR2 YENEEA. The CDR3 region is CASSAGLSSNEQFF. The DNA of the CDR3 is TGTGCCAGCAGCGCGGGACTATCAAGCAATGAGCAGTTCTTC.

This clone has a handful of counts. The V gene is TRBV19, the J gene TRBJ2-3; tentatively, D is TRBD1 (6 bases). V dropped 6 bases and J dropped 4 bases, with 17 bases sitting between them. CDR3 size: 15 residues. Germline V gives CDR1 LNHDA, CDR2 SQIVND (reference sequence). CDR3 DNA sequence: TGTGCCAGTAGCCGAGAGGGGGAAGGGTCAGATACGCAGTATTTT. This translates into CASSREGEGSDTQYF.

The rearrangement joins TRBV9 to TRBJ1-1; no clear D gene. Germline CDR1 SGDLS, CDR2 YYNGEE. The length of the CDR3 is 14 residues. V was clipped by 4 bases and J by 4 bases, with 14 bases between them. CDR3 coding DNA: TGTGCCAGCAGCCCGAGGGAACAGTTCACTGAAGCTTTCTTT. Translation: CASSPREQFTEAFF.

V is TRBV30 and J is TRBJ1-2; D is perhaps TRBD1 (5 bases). Germline values: CDR1 GTSNPN, CDR2 SVGIG (reference sequence). There are 19 residues in the CDR3. V was cut by 2 bases and J by 6 bases, with 31 bases left in between. CDR3 loop: CAWSRFQAGLAHLTDGYTF. DNA of the CDR3: TGTGCCTGGAGTCGATTTCAGGCGGGGTTAGCTCACCTGACAGATGGCTACACCTTC. Variable domain in full (rest from reference TRBV30 and TRBJ1-2): SQTIHQWPATLVQPVGSPLSLECTVEGTSNPNLYWYRQAAGRGLQLLFYSVGIGQISSEVPQNLSASRPQDRQFILSSKKLLLSDSGFYLCAWSRFQAGLAHLTDGYTFGSGTRLTVV.

To note about this clone: At the DNA level, this CDR3 is encoded by other sequences in the same sample as well. The V gene is TRBV9, the J gene TRBJ1-3, with D hard to call. CDR1 and CDR2 from the germline V gene are SGDLS and YYNGEE. The V end lost 0 bases, the J end lost 2 bases, and 6 bases lay between the germline ends. The CDR3 covers 14 residues. CDR3 in DNA: TGTGCCAGCAGCGTAGCTGGGACTGGAAACACCATATATTTT. Translating gives CASSVAGTGNTIYF.

The V call is TRBV9, the J call TRBJ2-7, with TRBD2 matching over 7 bases. Per the germline V gene, CDR1 is SGDLS and CDR2 is YYNGEE. The length of the CDR3 is 15 residues. With 0 bases clipped from V and 5 bases from J, the junction kept 8 bases outside the gene matches. CDR3 sequence: CASSVAGGSIDEQYF. The CDR3 DNA sequence: TGTGCCAGCAGCGTAGCGGGCGGGAGCATCGACGAGCAGTACTTC.

The V and J genes are TRBV6-1 and TRBJ2-2; no definite D call. The V gene lost 2 bases and the J gene lost 5 bases, with 9 bases spanning the gap. The CDR3 extends over 14 amino acids. In germline, CDR1 is MNHNS, CDR2 SASEGT. The CDR3 region has the DNA TGTGCCAGCAGTGAATTAGGCCATACCGGGGAGCTGTTTTTT. As protein: CASSELGHTGELFF.

This chain joins TRBV9 and TRBJ2-3; 10 positions match TRBD1. The germline V gene has CDR1 SGDLS and CDR2 YYNGEE. V gave up 4 bases and J gave up 3 bases; unmatched junction bases: 11. CDR3 length equals 17 residues. This chain's CDR3 is CASSPELGTGATDTQYF. CDR3 DNA sequence: TGTGCCAGCAGCCCCGAGCTCGGGACAGGGGCTACAGATACGCAGTATTTT.

The rearrangement joins TRBV14 to TRBJ2-2; 7 bases match TRBD2. Germline-derived CDR1 and CDR2 are SGHDN and FVKESK. The CDR3 totals 16 residues. V lost 2 bases, J lost 5 bases, and 8 bases stayed unmatched. The CDR3 here is CASSQLLTSLTGELFF. In DNA form, the CDR3 reads TGTGCCAGCAGCCAATTGCTGACTAGCTTGACCGGGGAGCTGTTTTTT.

J is TRBJ2-5 and V is TRBV5-4; D not resolved. The CDR3 spans 12 residues. Germline V CDR1 and CDR2: SGHNT, YYREEE (reference sequence). V lost 4 bases, J lost 3 bases, and 7 bases lay in between. CDR3 sequence (DNA): TGTGCCAGCAGCGCCCACGAAGAGACCCAGTACTTC. This translates into CASSAHEETQYF.

This chain connects TRBV4-3 to TRBJ1-5, with 7 bases identical to TRBD1. The V gene's germline CDR1 is LGHNA and CDR2 YSLEER. The J segment lost 1 base and the V segment lost 4 bases, leaving 10 bases of the junction unmatched. CDR3 length: 17 amino acids. CDR3 amino acids: CASSPGGFGSSNQPQHF. The CDR3 nucleotides are TGCGCCAGCAGCCCAGGGGGTTTTGGGTCAAGCAATCAGCCCCAGCATTTT.

The chain employs TRBV14 and TRBJ2-2; D is uncertain. V dropped 2 bases and J dropped 5 bases, with 15 bases sitting between them. This CDR3 has 16 residues. Per germline, CDR1 SGHDN and CDR2 FVKESK. CDR3 region: CASSQIDQPLTGELFF. The CDR3 DNA sequence: TGTGCCAGCAGCCAAATAGACCAACCATTAACCGGGGAGCTGTTTTTT.

In regard to this clone: Other DNA sequences in the same sample also yield this CDR3. The chain links TRBV18 to TRBJ1-2; the D gene is possibly TRBD1 (5 bases). This CDR3 spans 13 amino acids. The V and J ends lost 3 bases and 6 bases respectively, with 11 bases between them. Germline loops: CDR1 KGHSH, CDR2 LQKENI. CDR3 DNA: TGTGCCAGCTCACCGGGGCCTGTAGATGGCTACACCTTC. The encoded protein is CASSPGPVDGYTF.

This chain connects TRBV5-4 to TRBJ2-7, with D maybe TRBD2 (6 bases). From germline, CDR1 is SGHNT and CDR2 YYREEE (reference sequence). This CDR3 region has 15 residues. With 4 bases removed from V and 1 base from J, the gap between germline ends came to 15 bases. In nucleotides, the CDR3 is TGTGCCAGCAGCCTGGGAGGATGGGGGTCCTACGAGCAGTACTTC. It codes for CASSLGGWGSYEQYF. The variable domain in full, completed from reference TRBV5-4 and TRBJ2-7, reads ETGVTQSPTHLIKTRGQQVTLRCSSQSGHNTVSWYQQALGQGPQFIFQYYREEENGRGNFPPRFSGLQFPNYSSELNVNALELDDSALYLCASSLGGWGSYEQYFGPGTRLTVT.

This clone came up once. V gene TRBV20-1 combines with J gene TRBJ1-4; TRBD1 is a possible D gene (5 bases). Trimming took 3 bases from V and 10 from J, leaving 9 bases between them. The CDR3 covers 11 residues. Germline CDR1 is DFQATT and CDR2 is SNEGSKA (reference sequence). The CDR3 sequence is CSARGEAKLFF. CDR3 sequence (DNA): TGCAGTGCTAGGGGGGAGGCAAAACTGTTTTTT.

J is TRBJ1-3 and V is TRBV9, with a possible D match to TRBD1 (5 bases). This CDR3 comprises 15 residues. V lost 0 bases to trimming and J lost 2 bases, with 9 bases between them. Germline V lookup: CDR1 SGDLS, CDR2 YYNGEE. The CDR3 loop reads CASSVVEGPGNTIYF. CDR3 sequence (DNA): TGTGCCAGCAGCGTAGTTGAGGGACCTGGAAACACCATATATTTT.

As DNA, the CDR3 is TGTGCCAGCAGTGACGGGGTTTGGAACACTGAAGCTTTCTTT. Translated: CASSDGVWNTEAFF. The chain links TRBV2 to TRBJ1-1, with D hard to call. CDR1 and CDR2 (germline): SNHLY, FYNNEI. This CDR3 has 14 residues. Trimming took off 3 bases at V and 1 base at J, with 9 bases between the two ends.

The chain carries TRBV5-1 and TRBJ2-2; D gene ambiguous. Germline V CDR1 and CDR2: SGHRS, YFSETQ. This CDR3 spans 16 amino acids. V was cut by 0 bases and J by 4 bases, with 13 bases left in between. Written as DNA, the CDR3 is TGCGCCAGCAGCTTGGGTCCCACCAACCCCACCGGGGAGCTGTTTTTT. The encoded protein is CASSLGPTNPTGELFF.

The rearrangement uses TRBV27 and TRBJ2-7; TRBD1 agrees at 9 bases. Germline loops: CDR1 MNHEY, CDR2 SMNVEV (reference sequence). Trimming took 6 bases from V and 5 from J; bases not matched to a gene: 5. The CDR3 contains 13 residues. The CDR3 loop reads CASSRDRAHEQYF. For the CDR3, the DNA is TGTGCCAGCAGCCGGGACAGGGCACACGAGCAGTACTTC.